This T cell receptor beta chain was found in a study of T cell responses to AZD1222 COVID-19 vaccine. The count of this clone is one. Clones were sequenced by immunoSEQ multiplex PCR, and TCRdb holds only the in-frame ones, with some missing. Among around 140,000 clones listed, more than 80% were seen once. Between the trimmed V and J ends, which lost 5 bases and 0 bases, there was a span of 10 bases. The CDR3 length is 14 residues. CDR1 is MNHEY and CDR2 is SMNVEV in the germline V gene (reference sequence). The receptor comes from an adult in good health. The J gene is TRBJ1-1, the V gene TRBV27; D possibly corresponds to TRBD1 (6 bases). The sample in question was peripheral blood, obtained on day 0 of AZD1222 vaccination. This CDR3 is CASSHRDMNTEAFF. DNA for the CDR3: TGTGCCAGCAGTCACAGGGACATGAACACTGAAGCTTTCTTT.